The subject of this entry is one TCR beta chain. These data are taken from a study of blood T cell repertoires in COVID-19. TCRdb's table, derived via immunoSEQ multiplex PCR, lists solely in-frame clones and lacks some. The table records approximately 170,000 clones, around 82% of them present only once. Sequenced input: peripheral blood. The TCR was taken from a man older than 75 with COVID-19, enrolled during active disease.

The CDR3 protein is CASMAGGLNTGELFF. The DNA for the CDR3 is TGCGCCAGCATGGCGGGGGGCCTTAACACCGGGGAGCTGTTTTTT. V is TRBV5-1 and J is TRBJ2-2; 8 bases line up with TRBD2. Germline values: CDR1 SGHRS, CDR2 YFSETQ. This CDR3 is 15 amino acids long. V shed 6 bases, J shed 2 bases, and the junction held 6 bases outside the gene matches.